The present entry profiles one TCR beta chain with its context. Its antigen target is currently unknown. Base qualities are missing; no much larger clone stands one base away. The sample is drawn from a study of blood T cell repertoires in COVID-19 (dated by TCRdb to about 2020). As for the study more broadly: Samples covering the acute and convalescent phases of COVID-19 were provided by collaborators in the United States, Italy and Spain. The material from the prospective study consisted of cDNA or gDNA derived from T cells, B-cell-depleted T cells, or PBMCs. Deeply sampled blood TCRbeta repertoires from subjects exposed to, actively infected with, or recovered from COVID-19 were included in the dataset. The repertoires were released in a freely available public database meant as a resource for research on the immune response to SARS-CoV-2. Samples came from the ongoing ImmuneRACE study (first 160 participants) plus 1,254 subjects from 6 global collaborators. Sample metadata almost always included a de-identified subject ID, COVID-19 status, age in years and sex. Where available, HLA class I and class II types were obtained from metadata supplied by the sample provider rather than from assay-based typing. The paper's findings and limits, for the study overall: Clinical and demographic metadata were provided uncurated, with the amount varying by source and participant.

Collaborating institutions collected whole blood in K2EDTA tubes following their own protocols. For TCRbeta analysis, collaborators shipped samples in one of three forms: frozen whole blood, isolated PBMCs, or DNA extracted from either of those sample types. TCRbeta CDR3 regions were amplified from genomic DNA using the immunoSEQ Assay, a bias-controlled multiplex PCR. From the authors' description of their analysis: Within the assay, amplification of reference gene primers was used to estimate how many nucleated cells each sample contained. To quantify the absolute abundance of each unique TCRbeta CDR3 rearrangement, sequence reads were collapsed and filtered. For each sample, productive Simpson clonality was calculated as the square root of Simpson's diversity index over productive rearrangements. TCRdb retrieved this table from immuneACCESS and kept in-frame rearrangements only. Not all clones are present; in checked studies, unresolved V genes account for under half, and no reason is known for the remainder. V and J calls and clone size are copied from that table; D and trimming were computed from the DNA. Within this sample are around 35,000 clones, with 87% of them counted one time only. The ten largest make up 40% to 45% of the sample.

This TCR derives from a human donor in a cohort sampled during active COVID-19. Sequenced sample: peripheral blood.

The sequence in DNA is TGTGCCAGCACGGGCAGGGGCACCTATGGCTACACCTTC. The encoded protein is CASTGRGTYGYTF. This sequence uses TRBV27 and TRBJ1-2; the D segment could be TRBD1, given 6 matching bases. The CDR3 covers 13 residues, taking in both the cysteine and the phenylalanine. Left in the record is the CDR3 DNA by itself, 39 bases read in frame from the first base. The germline V gene encodes CDR1 MNHEY and CDR2 SMNVEV (reference sequence). At the junction V is shortened by 7 bases and J by 4 bases, with 13 bases in between.